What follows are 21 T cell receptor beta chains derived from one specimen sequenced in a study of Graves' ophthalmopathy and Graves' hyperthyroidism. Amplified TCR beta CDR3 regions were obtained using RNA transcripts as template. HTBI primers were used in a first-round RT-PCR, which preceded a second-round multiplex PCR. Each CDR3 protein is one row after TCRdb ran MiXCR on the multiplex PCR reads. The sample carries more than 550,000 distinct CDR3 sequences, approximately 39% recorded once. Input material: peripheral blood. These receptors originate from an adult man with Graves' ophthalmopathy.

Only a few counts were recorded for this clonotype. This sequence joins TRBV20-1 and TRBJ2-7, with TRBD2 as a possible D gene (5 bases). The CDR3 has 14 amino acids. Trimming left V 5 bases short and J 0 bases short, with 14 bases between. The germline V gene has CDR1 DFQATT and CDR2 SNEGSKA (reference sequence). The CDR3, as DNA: TGCAGTGCTTCGACTACACAGAGCTCCTACGAGCAGTACTTC. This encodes CSASTTQSSYEQYF.

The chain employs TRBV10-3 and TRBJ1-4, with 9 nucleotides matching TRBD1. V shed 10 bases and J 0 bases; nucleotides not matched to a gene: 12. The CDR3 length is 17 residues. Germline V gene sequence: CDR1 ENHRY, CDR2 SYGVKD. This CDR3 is CASRKGQGRATNEKLFF. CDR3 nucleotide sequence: TGTGCCAGCAGAAAGGGACAGGGCAGGGCAACTAATGAAAAACTGTTTTTT.

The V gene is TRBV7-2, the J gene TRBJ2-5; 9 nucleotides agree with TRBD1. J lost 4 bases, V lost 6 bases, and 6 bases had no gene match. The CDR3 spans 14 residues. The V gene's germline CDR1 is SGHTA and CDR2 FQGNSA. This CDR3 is CASSATGGAETQYF. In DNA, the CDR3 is TGTGCCAGCAGTGCTACAGGGGGCGCAGAGACCCAGTACTTC.

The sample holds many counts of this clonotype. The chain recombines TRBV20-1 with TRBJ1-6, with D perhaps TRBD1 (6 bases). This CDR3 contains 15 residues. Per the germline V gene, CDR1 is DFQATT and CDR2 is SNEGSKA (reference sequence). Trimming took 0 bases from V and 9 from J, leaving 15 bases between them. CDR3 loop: CSARDESQGSSPLHF. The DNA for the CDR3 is TGCAGTGCTAGAGATGAATCACAGGGTAGTTCACCCCTCCACTTT.

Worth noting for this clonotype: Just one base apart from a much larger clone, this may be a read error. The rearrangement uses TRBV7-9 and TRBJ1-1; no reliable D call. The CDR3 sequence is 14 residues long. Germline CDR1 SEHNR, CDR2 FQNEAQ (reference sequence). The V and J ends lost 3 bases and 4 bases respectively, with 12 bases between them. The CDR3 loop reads CASSFGLMSTEAFF. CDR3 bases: TGTGCCAGCAGCTTCGGACTGATGAGCACTGAAGCTTTCTTT.

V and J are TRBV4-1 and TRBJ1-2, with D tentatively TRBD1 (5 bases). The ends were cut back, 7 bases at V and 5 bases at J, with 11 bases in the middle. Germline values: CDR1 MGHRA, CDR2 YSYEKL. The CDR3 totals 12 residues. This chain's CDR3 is CASNPQGYGYTF. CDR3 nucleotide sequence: TGCGCCAGCAACCCCCAGGGATATGGCTACACCTTC.

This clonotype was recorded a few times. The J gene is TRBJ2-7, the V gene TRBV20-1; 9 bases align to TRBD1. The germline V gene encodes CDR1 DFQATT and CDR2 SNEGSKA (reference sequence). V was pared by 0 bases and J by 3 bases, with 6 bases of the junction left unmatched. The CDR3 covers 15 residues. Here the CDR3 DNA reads TGCAGTGCTAGAGATTGGTCGGGACAGGGCTACGAGCAGTACTTC. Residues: CSARDWSGQGYEQYF.

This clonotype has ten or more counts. This chain's CDR3 is CASSLRGASGETQYF. Here the CDR3 DNA reads TGTGCCAGCAGCTTAAGAGGGGCTAGCGGAGAGACCCAGTACTTC. V and J are TRBV7-2 and TRBJ2-5; 7 bases align to TRBD2. The V and J ends lost 2 bases and 4 bases, in that order; junction bases with no gene match: 7. CDR1 and CDR2 from the germline V gene are SGHTA and FQGNSA. The length of the CDR3 is 15 residues.

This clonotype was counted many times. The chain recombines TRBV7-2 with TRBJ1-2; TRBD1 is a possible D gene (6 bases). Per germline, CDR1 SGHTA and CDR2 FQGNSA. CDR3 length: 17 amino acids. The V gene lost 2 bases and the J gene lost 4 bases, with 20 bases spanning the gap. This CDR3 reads CASSLRTALRPLYGYTF. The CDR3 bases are TGTGCCAGCAGCTTAAGGACAGCCTTGCGGCCCCTCTATGGCTACACCTTC.

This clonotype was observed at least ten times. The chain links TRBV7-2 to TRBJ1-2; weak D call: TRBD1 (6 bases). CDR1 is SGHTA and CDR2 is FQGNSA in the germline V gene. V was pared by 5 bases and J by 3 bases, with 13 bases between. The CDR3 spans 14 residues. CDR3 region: CASSPRTAHYGYTF. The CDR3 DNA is TGTGCCAGCAGCCCTCGGACAGCCCACTATGGCTACACCTTC.

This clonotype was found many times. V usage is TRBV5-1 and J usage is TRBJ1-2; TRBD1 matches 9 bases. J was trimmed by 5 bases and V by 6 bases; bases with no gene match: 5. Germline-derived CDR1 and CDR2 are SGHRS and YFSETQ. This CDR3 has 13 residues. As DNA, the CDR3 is TGCGCCAGCAAATCCGGGACAGGGTATGGCTACACCTTC. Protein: CASKSGTGYGYTF.

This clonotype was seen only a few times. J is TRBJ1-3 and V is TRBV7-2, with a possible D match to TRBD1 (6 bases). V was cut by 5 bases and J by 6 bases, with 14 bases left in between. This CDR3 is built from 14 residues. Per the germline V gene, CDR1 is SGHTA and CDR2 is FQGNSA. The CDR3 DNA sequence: TGTGCCAGCAGCCCGGTTGGGGGCGCAAACACCATATATTTT. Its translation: CASSPVGGANTIYF.

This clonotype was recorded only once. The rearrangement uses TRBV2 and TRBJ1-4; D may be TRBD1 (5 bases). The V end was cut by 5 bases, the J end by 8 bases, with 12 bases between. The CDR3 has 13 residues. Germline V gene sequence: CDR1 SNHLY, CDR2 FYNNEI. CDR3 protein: CASSTLGEEKLFF. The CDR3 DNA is TGTGCCAGCAGTACCCTGGGGGAGGAAAAACTGTTTTTT.

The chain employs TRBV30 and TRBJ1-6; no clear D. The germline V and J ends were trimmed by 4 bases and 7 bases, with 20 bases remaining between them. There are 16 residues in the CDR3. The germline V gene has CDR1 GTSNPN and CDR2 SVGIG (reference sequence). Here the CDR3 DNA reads TGTGCCTGGACAGGATTTAATCTTCTGGGGAATTCACCCCTCCACTTT. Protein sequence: CAWTGFNLLGNSPLHF.

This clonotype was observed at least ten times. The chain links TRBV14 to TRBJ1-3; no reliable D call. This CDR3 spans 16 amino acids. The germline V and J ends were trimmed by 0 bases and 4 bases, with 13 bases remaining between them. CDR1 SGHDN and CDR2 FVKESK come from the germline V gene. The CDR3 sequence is CASSQDWRARGNTIYF. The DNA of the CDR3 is TGTGCCAGCAGCCAAGATTGGAGGGCGCGCGGAAACACCATATATTTT.

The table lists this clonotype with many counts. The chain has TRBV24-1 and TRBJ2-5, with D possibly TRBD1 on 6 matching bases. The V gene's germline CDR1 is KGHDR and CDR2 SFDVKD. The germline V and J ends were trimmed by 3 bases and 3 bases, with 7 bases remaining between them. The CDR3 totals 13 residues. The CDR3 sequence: CATSDGQKETQYF. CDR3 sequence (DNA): TGTGCCACCAGTGATGGACAGAAAGAGACCCAGTACTTC.

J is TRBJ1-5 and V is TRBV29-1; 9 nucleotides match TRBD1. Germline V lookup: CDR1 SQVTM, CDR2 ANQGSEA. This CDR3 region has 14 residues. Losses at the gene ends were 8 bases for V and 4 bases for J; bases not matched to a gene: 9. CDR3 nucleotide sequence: TGCAGCTTGTTAGGGGACAGGGTGAATCAGCCCCAGCATTTT. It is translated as CSLLGDRVNQPQHF.

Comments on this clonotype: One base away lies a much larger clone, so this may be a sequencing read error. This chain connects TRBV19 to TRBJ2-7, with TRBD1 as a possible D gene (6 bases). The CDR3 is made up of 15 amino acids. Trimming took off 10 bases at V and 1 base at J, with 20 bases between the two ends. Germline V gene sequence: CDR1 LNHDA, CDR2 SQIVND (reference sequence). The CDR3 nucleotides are TGTGCCACGAGGTCAGGGGCAATTCCTTCCTACGAGCAGTACTTC. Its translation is CATRSGAIPSYEQYF.

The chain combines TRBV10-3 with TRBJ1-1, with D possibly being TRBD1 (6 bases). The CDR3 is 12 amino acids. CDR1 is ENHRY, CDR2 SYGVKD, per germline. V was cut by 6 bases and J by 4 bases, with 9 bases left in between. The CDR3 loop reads CAIRQGLTEAFF. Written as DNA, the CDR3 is TGTGCCATCAGACAGGGTCTCACTGAAGCTTTCTTT.

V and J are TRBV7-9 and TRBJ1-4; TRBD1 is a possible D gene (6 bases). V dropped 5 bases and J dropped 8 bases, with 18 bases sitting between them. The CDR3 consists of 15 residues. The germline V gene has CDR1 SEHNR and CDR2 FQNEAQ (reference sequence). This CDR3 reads CASSQDRMRGEKLFF. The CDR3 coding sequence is TGTGCCAGCAGCCAAGACAGGATGAGGGGGGAAAAACTGTTTTTT.

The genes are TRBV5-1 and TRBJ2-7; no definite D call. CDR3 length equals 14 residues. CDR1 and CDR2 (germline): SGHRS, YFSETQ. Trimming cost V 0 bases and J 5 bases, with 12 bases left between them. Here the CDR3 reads CASSLGSSGNEQYF. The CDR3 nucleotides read TGCGCCAGCAGCTTGGGTAGTAGTGGGAACGAGCAGTACTTC.